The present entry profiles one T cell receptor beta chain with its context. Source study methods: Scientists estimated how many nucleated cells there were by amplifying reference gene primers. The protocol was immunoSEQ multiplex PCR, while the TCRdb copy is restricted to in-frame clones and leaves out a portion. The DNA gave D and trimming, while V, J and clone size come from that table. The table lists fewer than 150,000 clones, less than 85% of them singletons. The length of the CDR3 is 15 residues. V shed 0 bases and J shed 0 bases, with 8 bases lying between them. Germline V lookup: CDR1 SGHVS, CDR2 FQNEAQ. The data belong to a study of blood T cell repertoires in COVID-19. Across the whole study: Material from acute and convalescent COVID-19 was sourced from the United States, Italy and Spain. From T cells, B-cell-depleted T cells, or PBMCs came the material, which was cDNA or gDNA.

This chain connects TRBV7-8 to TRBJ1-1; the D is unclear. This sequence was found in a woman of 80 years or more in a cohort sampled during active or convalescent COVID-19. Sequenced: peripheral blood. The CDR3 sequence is CASSLAPRMNTEAFF. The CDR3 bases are TGTGCCAGCAGCTTAGCGCCGAGAATGAACACTGAAGCTTTCTTT.